The 30 T cell receptor beta chains in this list originate from one sample, sequenced in a study of cytomegalovirus exposure and HLA in healthy donors. Clones were sequenced by immunoSEQ multiplex PCR, and TCRdb holds only the in-frame ones, with some missing. This sample yields approximately 200,000 clones, of which approximately 84% are seen a single time; over 5.5% belongs to the top ten. Sequencing input: PBMCs. All receptors derive from a man aged 18 to 35 in good health and CMV-seropositive.

This clone appeared a few times. The rearrangement joins TRBV9 to TRBJ2-7; possibly TRBD2 for D (5 bases). This CDR3 is built from 15 residues. Germline assignment: CDR1 SGDLS and CDR2 YYNGEE. The ends were cut back, 3 bases at V and 6 bases at J, with 19 bases in the middle. The CDR3 protein is CASSEARAIGGEQYF. For the CDR3, the DNA is TGTGCCAGCAGCGAGGCCCGGGCCATTGGAGGCGAGCAGTACTTC.

The V gene is TRBV27, the J gene TRBJ2-7; a weak D match, TRBD2 (5 bases). The CDR3 covers 14 residues. Germline V gene data show CDR1 as MNHEY and CDR2 as SMNVEV (reference sequence). Trimming stripped 6 bases from V and 3 bases from J, with 15 bases between. The CDR3 DNA reads TGTGCCAGCAGGCCGGGGAGCGCCTACTACGAGCAGTACTTC. Protein: CASRPGSAYYEQYF.

V usage is TRBV28 and J usage is TRBJ2-2; TRBD1 matches at 7 bases. Germline V gene lookup returns CDR1 MDHEN and CDR2 SYDVKM. This CDR3 is 14 amino acids long. V lost 10 bases to trimming and J lost 1 base; unmatched junction nucleotides: 6. As DNA, the CDR3 is TGTGCCATCCCGGGACAGCTGAACACCGGGGAGCTGTTTTTT. Residues: CAIPGQLNTGELFF.

This chain connects TRBV18 to TRBJ2-1, with 11 bases identical to TRBD2. The J segment lost 0 bases and the V segment lost 0 bases, leaving 4 bases of the junction unmatched. Germline CDR1 is KGHSH and CDR2 is LQKENI. The CDR3 has 18 residues. CDR3 nucleotides: TGTGCCAGCTCACCACCATCACTAGCGGGAGCCTCCTACAATGAGCAGTTCTTC. Amino acid sequence: CASSPPSLAGASYNEQFF. Supplemented by reference TRBV18 and TRBJ2-1, the full variable domain reads NAGVMQNPRHLVRRRGQEARLRCSPMKGHSHVYWYRQLPEEGLKFMVYLQKENIIDESGMPKERFSAEFPKEGPSILRIQQVVRGDSAAYFCASSPPSLAGASYNEQFFGPGTRLTVL.

The chain combines TRBV4-2 with TRBJ2-2; possibly TRBD1 for D (6 bases). In germline, CDR1 is LGHNA, CDR2 YNFKEQ. The CDR3 is 14 residues long. Between the trimmed V and J ends, which lost 1 base and 6 bases, there was a span of 9 bases. The CDR3 spells CASSQGGLAGELFF. Written as DNA, the CDR3 is TGTGCCAGCAGCCAAGGGGGGCTAGCCGGGGAGCTGTTTTTT.

V is TRBV28 and J is TRBJ1-5; 11 bases agree with TRBD1. This CDR3 has 16 amino acids. J lost 4 bases, V lost 5 bases, and 7 bases had no gene match. CDR1 is MDHEN and CDR2 is SYDVKM in the germline V gene. CDR3 sequence reads: CASSGQGARTNQPQHF. Written as DNA, the CDR3 is TGTGCCAGCAGTGGACAGGGGGCGAGAACGAATCAGCCCCAGCATTTT. Together with reference TRBV28 and TRBJ1-5, the CDR3 gives the full variable domain: DVKVTQSSRYLVKRTGEKVFLECVQDMDHENMFWYRQDPGLGLRLIYFSYDVKMKEKGDIPEGYSVSREKKERFSLILESASTNQTSMYLCASSGQGARTNQPQHFGDGTRLSIL.

This chain uses TRBV29-1 with TRBJ2-7; no definite D call. CDR1 and CDR2 (germline): SQVTM, ANQGSEA. Trimming pared 1 base from V and 1 base from J, leaving 11 bases between. The CDR3 spans 14 residues. In DNA, the CDR3 is TGCAGCGTTGAAGGCCTGGCCGAATCCTACGAGCAGTACTTC. Translation: CSVEGLAESYEQYF.

The chain employs TRBV7-9 and TRBJ2-7; 8 nucleotides line up with TRBD1. The junction had 7 bases not matched to a gene; V was cut back by 5 bases and J by 1 base. Germline values: CDR1 SEHNR, CDR2 FQNEAQ (reference sequence). The CDR3 contains 15 residues. CDR3 sequence reads: CASSRRQGPSYEQYF. The CDR3 region has the DNA TGTGCCAGCAGCCGACGACAGGGGCCGTCCTACGAGCAGTACTTC.

The V gene is TRBV6-5, the J gene TRBJ2-2; possible D gene TRBD2, 5 bases. V was clipped by 6 bases and J by 2 bases, with 13 bases between them. The germline V gene has CDR1 MNHEY and CDR2 SVGAGI. The CDR3 extends over 15 amino acids. CDR3: CASSPPGKNTGELFF. The DNA of the CDR3 is TGTGCCAGCAGCCCACCGGGAAAAAACACCGGGGAGCTGTTTTTT.

The V call is TRBV30, the J call TRBJ2-1, with 7 bases that match TRBD2. CDR3 length equals 14 residues. Germline V gene sequence: CDR1 GTSNPN, CDR2 SVGIG (reference sequence). Trimming at V came to 2 bases and at J to 6 bases, leaving 7 bases not matched to a gene. The chain's CDR3 is CAWSKTSRGNEQFF. The CDR3 nucleotides read TGTGCCTGGAGTAAGACTAGCCGGGGCAATGAGCAGTTCTTC.

V is TRBV5-4 and J is TRBJ1-2; a possible D gene is TRBD1 (5 bases). CDR3 length equals 13 residues. Trimming removed 2 bases from V and 6 bases from J, with 11 bases in between. Germline V CDR1 and CDR2: SGHNT, YYREEE (reference sequence). CDR3 protein: CASSFTTRDGYTF. For the CDR3, the DNA is TGTGCCAGCAGCTTCACTACCAGGGATGGCTACACCTTC.

V and J are TRBV30 and TRBJ2-1; 8 bases line up with TRBD1. Germline V lookup: CDR1 GTSNPN, CDR2 SVGIG (reference sequence). The junction had 3 bases not matched to a gene; V was cut back by 2 bases and J by 6 bases. The CDR3 runs to 13 residues. Written as DNA, the CDR3 is TGTGCCTGGAGTTCGACAGGGGCCAATGAGCAGTTCTTC. This encodes CAWSSTGANEQFF.

The chain carries TRBV6-6 and TRBJ2-7, with 7 nucleotides matching TRBD1. There are 12 residues in the CDR3. Trimming at V came to 7 bases and at J to 2 bases, leaving 2 bases not matched to a gene. CDR1 and CDR2 from the germline V gene are MNHNY and SVGAGI (reference sequence). CDR3 loop: CASKTGTYEQYF. CDR3 DNA sequence: TGTGCCAGCAAGACAGGGACCTACGAGCAGTACTTC.

As for this clone: The same CDR3 can be traced to other DNA sequences in this sample. V and J are TRBV6-4 and TRBJ2-1; 11 bases map to TRBD1. The CDR3 runs 14 residues. Germline trimming cut 3 bases from V and 6 bases from J; bases unmatched to any gene: 1. From germline, CDR1 is MRHNA and CDR2 SNTAGT. The CDR3 nucleotides read TGTGCCAGCAGTGAAGGGACAGGGGGCAATGAGCAGTTCTTC. Its protein product is CASSEGTGGNEQFF.

As to this clone: Mismatch with germline at one junction end may stem from a read error. This rearrangement joins TRBV4-3 to TRBJ2-7; no clear D gene. Per the germline V gene, CDR1 is LGHNA and CDR2 is YSLEER. The CDR3 has 13 residues. The CDR3 nucleotides read TGCGCCAGCAGCCAAGATTTTTGGCAGATGAGGAGCTTC. Protein sequence: CASSQDFWQMRSF.

The CDR3 here is CASSPRVGDYEQYF. The CDR3 nucleotides read TGCGCCAGCAGCCCCAGGGTCGGCGACTACGAGCAGTACTTC. This sequence joins TRBV4-3 and TRBJ2-7, with D perhaps TRBD1 (5 bases). The CDR3 has 14 amino acids. V lost 4 bases, J lost 3 bases, and 13 bases lay in between. Germline lookup yields CDR1 LGHNA and CDR2 YSLEER.

This clone showed up just a few times. The chain has TRBV7-9 and TRBJ2-7; 10 bases line up with TRBD1. CDR3 size: 15 residues. Germline loops: CDR1 SEHNR, CDR2 FQNEAQ (reference sequence). V was clipped by 1 base and J by 3 bases; unmatched bases: 3. Written as DNA, the CDR3 is TGTGCCAGCAGCTTAGGGGACAGGGGCTACTACGAGCAGTACTTC. Translation gives CASSLGDRGYYEQYF.

In this sample, this clone turned up once. The gene calls are TRBV2 and TRBJ2-1; D remains ambiguous. CDR3 length: 18 amino acids. Trimming removed 4 bases at V and 8 bases at J, with 27 bases between. Germline CDR1 SNHLY, CDR2 FYNNEI. The CDR3 coding sequence is TGTGCCAGCAGTGTTCGTTTTGGCCCCGTACAGAGTAATGATGAGCAGTTCTTC. Translation: CASSVRFGPVQSNDEQFF.

The rearrangement joins TRBV6-5 to TRBJ2-7; 7 positions agree with TRBD2. The CDR3 extends over 16 amino acids. V lost 2 bases and J lost 2; bases outside the gene matches: 9. In germline, CDR1 is MNHEY, CDR2 SVGAGI. The CDR3 region is CASSYGLGTTTYEQYF. The CDR3 DNA is TGTGCCAGCAGTTACGGTCTAGGGACTACAACCTACGAGCAGTACTTC.

On this clone itself: Different DNA sequences within this sample yield the same CDR3. This sequence joins TRBV19 and TRBJ2-7; 10 bases match TRBD1. The J segment lost 2 bases and the V segment lost 2 bases, leaving 3 bases of the junction unmatched. This CDR3 is built from 15 residues. CDR1 and CDR2 (germline): LNHDA, SQIVND (reference sequence). CDR3 protein: CASSITGTGAYEQYF. CDR3 DNA sequence: TGTGCCAGTAGTATAACCGGGACAGGGGCCTACGAGCAGTACTTC.

This chain joins TRBV20-1 and TRBJ2-3, with D hard to call. Per germline, CDR1 DFQATT and CDR2 SNEGSKA (reference sequence). CDR3 length: 11 amino acids. V shed 6 bases and J shed 5 bases, with 9 bases lying between them. The CDR3 DNA reads as TGCAGTGCCGTTTTCAGAGATACGCAGTATTTT. Amino acid sequence: CSAVFRDTQYF.

V is TRBV28 and J is TRBJ2-7; 8 nucleotides line up with TRBD1. The V and J ends lost 6 bases and 0 bases, in that order; junction bases with no gene match: 4. This CDR3 region has 14 residues. Germline assignment: CDR1 MDHEN and CDR2 SYDVKM. The CDR3 DNA is TGTGCCAGCAGGGGGACAGGCAACTCCTACGAGCAGTACTTC. Translated: CASRGTGNSYEQYF.

This clone has more than one count but fewer than ten. The chain carries TRBV6-1 and TRBJ2-2; no clear D. CDR1 and CDR2 (germline): MNHNS, SASEGT. The length of the CDR3 is 14 residues. V lost 4 bases and J 3 bases, leaving 9 bases between the germline ends. The CDR3 is CASSVGVDTGELFF. The CDR3 bases are TGTGCCAGCAGTGTAGGAGTCGACACCGGGGAGCTGTTTTTT.

The V and J genes are TRBV4-2 and TRBJ2-6; 12 positions agree with TRBD2. The V and J ends lost 0 bases and 4 bases, in that order; junction bases with no gene match: 10. The CDR3 extends over 20 amino acids. CDR1 LGHNA and CDR2 YNFKEQ come from the germline V gene. The CDR3 region is CASSQDWSGLAGSGANVLTF. DNA of the CDR3: TGTGCCAGCAGCCAAGATTGGTCCGGACTAGCGGGATCCGGGGCCAACGTCCTGACTTTC.

DNA for the CDR3: TGTGCCAGCAGTGACCTCTATGGCTACACCTTC. Translation: CASSDLYGYTF. The genes are TRBV6-1 and TRBJ1-2; D unresolved. The length of the CDR3 is 11 residues. Trimming stripped 3 bases from V and 4 bases from J, with 3 bases between. The germline gives CDR1 MNHNS, CDR2 SASEGT.

The V gene is TRBV7-2, the J gene TRBJ1-5; 10 bases are a match to TRBD1. Trimming took 7 bases from V and 1 from J; bases not matched to a gene: 13. This CDR3 contains 18 residues. Germline CDR1 and CDR2: SGHTA and FQGNSA. The CDR3 DNA reads as TGTGCCAGCAACCCGGCGGGACAGGGGAGTTACAGCAATCAGCCCCAGCATTTT. This gives the protein CASNPAGQGSYSNQPQHF. The full variable domain, with the rest looked up from reference TRBV7-2 and TRBJ1-5, is GAGVSQSPSNKVTEKGKDVELRCDPISGHTALYWYRQSLGQGLEFLIYFQGNSAPDKSGLPSDRFSAERTGGSVSTLTIQRTQQEDSAVYLCASNPAGQGSYSNQPQHFGDGTRLSIL.

V and J are TRBV13 and TRBJ2-7, with 8 bases lining up with TRBD2. V lost 2 bases and J lost 0; bases outside the gene matches: 6. Germline V CDR1 and CDR2: PRHDT, FYEKMQ (reference sequence). The CDR3 contains 16 residues. The CDR3 loop reads CASSLPSSGNSYEQYF. As DNA, the CDR3 is TGTGCCAGCAGCTTACCGAGTAGCGGGAACTCCTACGAGCAGTACTTC. The full variable domain, rest sourced from reference TRBV13 and TRBJ2-7, is AAGVIQSPRHLIKEKRETATLKCYPIPRHDTVYWYQQGPGQDPQFLISFYEKMQSDKGSIPDRFSAQQFSDYHSELNMSSLELGDSALYFCASSLPSSGNSYEQYFGPGTRLTVT.

V is TRBV28 and J is TRBJ1-1; 9 bases line up with TRBD1. After removal of 2 bases from V and 11 bases from J, the junction contained 12 bases not matched to a gene. Germline CDR1 is MDHEN and CDR2 is SYDVKM. The CDR3 sequence is 15 residues long. Written as DNA, the CDR3 is TGTGCCAGCAGTTTACCCGGGACAGGGAGAGGGAGGGCTTTCTTT. It is translated as CASSLPGTGRGRAFF.

V gene TRBV7-7 combines with J gene TRBJ2-2; the match to TRBD2 covers 7 bases. V lost 10 bases, J lost 5 bases, and 13 bases stayed unmatched. CDR1 SSHAT and CDR2 FNYEAQ come from the germline V gene (reference sequence). The CDR3 is 15 residues long. The chain's CDR3 is CATSPGLSDTGELFF. As DNA, the CDR3 is TGTGCCACCTCACCGGGACTAAGTGATACCGGGGAGCTGTTTTTT. Full variable domain (rest looked up from reference TRBV7-7 and TRBJ2-2): GAGVSQSPRYKVTKRGQDVTLRCDPISSHATLYWYQQALGQGPEFLTYFNYEAQPDKSGLPSDRFSAERPEGSISTLTIQRTEQRDSAMYRCATSPGLSDTGELFFGEGSRLTVL.

The chain couples TRBV5-1 to TRBJ2-1, with 7 bases that match TRBD2. Germline V gives CDR1 SGHRS, CDR2 YFSETQ. Losses at the gene ends were 0 bases for V and 0 bases for J; bases not matched to a gene: 6. CDR3 size: 17 residues. The CDR3 sequence is CASSLGGGVSSYNEQFF. The CDR3 region has the DNA TGCGCCAGCAGCTTGGGGGGAGGGGTAAGCTCCTACAATGAGCAGTTCTTC.